This TCR beta chain was profiled in a study of blood T cell repertoires in COVID-19. Study-level background: The samples span acute and convalescent COVID-19 from the United States, Italy and Spain. PBMCs, B-cell-depleted T cells, or T cells were the source of the cDNA or gDNA that made up the material.

CDR1 is MNHEY and CDR2 is SMNVEV in the germline V gene (reference sequence). V gave up 3 bases and J gave up 4 bases, with 9 bases separating them. The CDR3 spans 14 residues. Methods used by the authors: Estimated nucleated cell counts came from reference gene primer amplification. Only in-frame clones appear in the TCRdb table, and some are missing; sequencing was by immunoSEQ multiplex PCR. Clone size and V and J calls were adopted from that table, with D and trimming inferred from the DNA. The sample has around 250,000 clones; around 90% are singletons. This TCR derives from a woman aged 60-70 years with COVID-19, enrolled during active disease. Sequenced material: peripheral blood. The J gene is TRBJ1-4, the V gene TRBV27, with TRBD1 as a possible D gene (6 bases). In DNA, the CDR3 is TGTGCCAGCAGTTTCAGGGGTGGTAATGAAAAACTGTTTTTT. Protein sequence: CASSFRGGNEKLFF.